This T cell receptor (beta chain) was sequenced during a study of early T cells in non-severe SARS-CoV-2 infection. The V end was cut by 5 bases, the J end by 6 bases, with 14 bases between. This CDR3 has 14 amino acids. Germline CDR1 is SGHVS and CDR2 is FNYEAQ. Using its own MiXCR run on the 5' RACE reads, TCRdb lists one record per CDR3 protein. The sample has roughly 90,000 distinct CDR3 sequences; around 15% are singletons. Specimen: whole blood. This TCR derives from an adult who was a healthcare worker with PCR-confirmed SARS-CoV-2 infection or an uninfected control (not recorded which). J is TRBJ2-1 and V is TRBV7-6, with a possible D match to TRBD1 (5 bases). CDR3 amino acids: CASSLGVPLNEQFF. The CDR3 DNA sequence: TGTGCCAGCAGCCTAGGGGTCCCGCTCAATGAGCAGTTCTTC.